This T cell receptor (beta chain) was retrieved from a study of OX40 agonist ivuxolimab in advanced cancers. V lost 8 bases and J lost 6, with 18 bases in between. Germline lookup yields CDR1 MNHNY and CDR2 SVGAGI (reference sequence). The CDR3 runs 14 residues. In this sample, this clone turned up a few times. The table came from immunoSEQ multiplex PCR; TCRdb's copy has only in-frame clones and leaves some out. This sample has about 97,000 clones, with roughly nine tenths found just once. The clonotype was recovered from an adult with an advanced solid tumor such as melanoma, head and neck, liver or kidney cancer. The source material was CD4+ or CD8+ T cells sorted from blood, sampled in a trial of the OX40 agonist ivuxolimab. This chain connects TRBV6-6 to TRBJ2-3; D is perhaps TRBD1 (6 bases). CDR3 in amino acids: CASVRQGFADTQYF. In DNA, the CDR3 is TGTGCCAGCGTGCGTCAGGGGTTCGCGGATACGCAGTATTTT.